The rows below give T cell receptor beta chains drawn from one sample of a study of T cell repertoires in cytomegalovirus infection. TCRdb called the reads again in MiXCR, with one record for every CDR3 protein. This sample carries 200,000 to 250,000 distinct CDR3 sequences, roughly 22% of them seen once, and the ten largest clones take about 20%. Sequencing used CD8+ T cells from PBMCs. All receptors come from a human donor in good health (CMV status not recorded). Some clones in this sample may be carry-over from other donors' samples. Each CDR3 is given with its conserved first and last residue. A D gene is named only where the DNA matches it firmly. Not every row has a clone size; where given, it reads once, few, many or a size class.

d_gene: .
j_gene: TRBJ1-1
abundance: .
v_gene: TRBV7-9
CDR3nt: TGTGCCAGCAGGATCCAGGGCAGGAGCACTGAAGCTTTCTTT
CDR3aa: CASRIQGRSTEAFF

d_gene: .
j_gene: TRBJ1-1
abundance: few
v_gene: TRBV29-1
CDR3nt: TGCAGCGTCCCGGACAGCATGAACACTGAAGCTTTCTTT
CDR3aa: CSVPDSMNTEAFF

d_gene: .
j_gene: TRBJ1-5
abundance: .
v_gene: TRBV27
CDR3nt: TGTGCCAGCAGTTTGGACCGCATTCAGCCCCAGCATTTT
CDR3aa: CASSLDRIQPQHF

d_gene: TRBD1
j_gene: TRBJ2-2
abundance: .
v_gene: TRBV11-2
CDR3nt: TGTGCCAGCAGCTTATCGACAGGGGTCCACACCGGGGAGCTGTTTTTT
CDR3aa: CASSLSTGVHTGELFF

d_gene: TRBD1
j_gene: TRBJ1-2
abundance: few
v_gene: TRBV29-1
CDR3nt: TGCAGCGTGGTAGACAGGGGTGGTAACTATGGCTACACCTTC
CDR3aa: CSVVDRGGNYGYTF

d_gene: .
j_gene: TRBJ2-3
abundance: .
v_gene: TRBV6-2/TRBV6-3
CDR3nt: TGTGCCAGCAGTTACGAGGCGGACGGGGTGAGCACAGATACGCAGTATTTC
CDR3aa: CASSYEADGVSTDTQYF

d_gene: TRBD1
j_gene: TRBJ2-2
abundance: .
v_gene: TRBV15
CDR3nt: TGTGCCACCAGGTGGACAGGGACGACCGGGGAGCTGTTTTTT
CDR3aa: CATRWTGTTGELFF

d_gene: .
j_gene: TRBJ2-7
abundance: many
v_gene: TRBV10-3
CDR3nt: TGTGCCATCAGTGGTGGGAACTACGAGCAGTACTTC
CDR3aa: CAISGGNYEQYF

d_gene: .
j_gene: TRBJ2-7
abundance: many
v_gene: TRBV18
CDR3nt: TGTGCCAGCTCACCAGAGGGAGGGGGAAGGAACGAGCAGTACTTC
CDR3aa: CASSPEGGGRNEQYF

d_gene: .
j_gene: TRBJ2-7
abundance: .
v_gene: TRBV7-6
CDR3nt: TGTGCCAGCACCCCGGGCAACTCCTACGAGCAGTACTTC
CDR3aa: CASTPGNSYEQYF

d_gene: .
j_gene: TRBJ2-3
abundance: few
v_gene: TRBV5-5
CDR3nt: TGTGCCAGCAGCTTGGGGTGGGAATCTTGGTCAGCAGATACGCAGTATTTT
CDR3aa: CASSLGWESWSADTQYF

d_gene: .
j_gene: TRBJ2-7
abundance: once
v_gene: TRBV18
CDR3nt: TGTGCCAGCTCACCGGAGCGCGAGCAGTACTTC
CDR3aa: CASSPEREQYF

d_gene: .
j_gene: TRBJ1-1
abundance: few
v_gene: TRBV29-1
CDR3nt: TGCAGCGTTGGTGTTCCATGGGGCACTGAAGCTTTCTTT
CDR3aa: CSVGVPWGTEAFF

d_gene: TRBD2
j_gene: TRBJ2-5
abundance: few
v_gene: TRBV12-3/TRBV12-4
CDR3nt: TGTGCCAGCAGTACGGTGGGGGGGTTACAAGAGACCCAGTACTTC
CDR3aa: CASSTVGGLQETQYF

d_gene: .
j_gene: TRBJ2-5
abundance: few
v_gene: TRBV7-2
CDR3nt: TGTGCCAGCAGCTTAGCGGGGGGCAAAGAGACCCAGTACTTC
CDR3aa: CASSLAGGKETQYF

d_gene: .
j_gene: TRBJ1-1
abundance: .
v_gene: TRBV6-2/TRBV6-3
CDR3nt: TGTGCCAGCACTTTGACTGGGGGGGACACTGAAGCTTTCTTT
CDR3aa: CASTLTGGDTEAFF

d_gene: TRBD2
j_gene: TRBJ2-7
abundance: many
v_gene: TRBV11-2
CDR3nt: TGTGCCAGCAGCTTACGGGGGGGCACCTACGAGCAGTACTTC
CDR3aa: CASSLRGGTYEQYF

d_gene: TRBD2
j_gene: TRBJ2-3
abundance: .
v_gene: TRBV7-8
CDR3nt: TGTGCCAGCAATGAGGGGACTAGCGGAATCACAGATACGCAGTATTTT
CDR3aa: CASNEGTSGITDTQYF

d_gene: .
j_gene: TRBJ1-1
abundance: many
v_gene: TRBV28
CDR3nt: TGTGCCAGCGGCACTGGCACTGAAGCTTTCTTT
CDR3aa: CASGTGTEAFF

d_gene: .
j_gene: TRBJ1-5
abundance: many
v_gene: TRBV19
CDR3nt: TGTGCCAGTAGTTGGGCAGGGGAAGGAAGCAATCAGCCCCAGCATTTT
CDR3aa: CASSWAGEGSNQPQHF